This TCR beta chain was captured by sequencing in a study of a mutant IDH1 vaccine in newly diagnosed glioma. Turning to the study itself: Pretreatment consisted of radiotherapy, temozolomide, or both, with most receiving both. Findings and limits, study-wide: Across multiple MHC alleles, roughly 93% of patients had vaccine-induced responses.

Stated time point: week 23, last vaccination. Alongside topical imiquimod, each dose of vaccine comprised 300 ug of mutant IDH1 20-mer peptide. New WHO grade 3 or 4 astrocytomas that were IDH1-mutant and ATRX-lost had been found in donors. This clone came up a few times. The antigen is undetermined. This table comes from immunoSEQ multiplex PCR, and its TCRdb copy is limited to in-frame clones, with some not included. The data contain approximately 60,000 clones, about 85% of them singletons. This TCR came from a man aged 25 to 45 with glioma. Sequenced material: PBMCs, taken from a glioma patient whose treatment included an IDH1 peptide vaccine.

This chain's CDR3 is CASSPTDSGTEAFF. CDR3 sequence (DNA): TGTGCCAGCTCACCAACGGACAGCGGCACTGAAGCTTTCTTT. J is TRBJ1-1 and V is TRBV18; D perhaps matches TRBD1 (6 bases). There are 14 residues in the CDR3. CDR1 is KGHSH, CDR2 LQKENI, per germline. V lost 2 bases to trimming and J lost 4 bases, with 11 bases between them.